A single T cell receptor (beta chain) is shown here with its context. Its antigen remains unknown. This CDR3 contains 10 residues. Trimming took 6 bases from V and 8 from J, leaving 10 bases between them. In germline, CDR1 is SQVTM, CDR2 ANQGSEA. This specimen belongs to a study of cytomegalovirus exposure and HLA in healthy donors. Samples came from healthy bone marrow donors. The PCR had 60 Vbeta and 13 Jbeta primers. Repertoires were generated with immunoSEQ multiplex PCR, while TCRdb's copy carries only in-frame clones and drops some. The table lists some 160,000 clones, around 75% of them singletons. General study findings and limits: 87-base-pair reads could not separate some V segments, including TRBV6-2 and TRBV6-3. In vitro experiments confirmed that three CMV-associated chains were specific for CMV antigens. Most TCRs appeared rarely, but some public TCRs recurred in many donors.

The chain has TRBV29-1 and TRBJ1-1; unclear D gene. The source is a male donor in good health and CMV-seronegative. Sequenced: PBMCs. The CDR3 DNA follows: TGCAGCGTGAGGGAGGAAGAAGCTTTCTTT. Protein: CSVREEEAFF.